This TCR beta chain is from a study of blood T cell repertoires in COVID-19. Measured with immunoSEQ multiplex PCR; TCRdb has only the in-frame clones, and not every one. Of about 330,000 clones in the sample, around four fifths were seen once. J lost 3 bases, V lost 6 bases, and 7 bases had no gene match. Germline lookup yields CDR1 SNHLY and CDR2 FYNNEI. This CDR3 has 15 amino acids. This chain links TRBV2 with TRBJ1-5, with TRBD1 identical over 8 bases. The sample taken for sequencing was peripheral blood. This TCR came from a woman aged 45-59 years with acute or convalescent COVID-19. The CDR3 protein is CASSTDREPNQPQHF. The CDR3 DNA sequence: TGTGCCAGCAGCACGGACAGGGAGCCCAATCAGCCCCAGCATTTT. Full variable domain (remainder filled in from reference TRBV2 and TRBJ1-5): EPEVTQTPSHQVTQMGQEVILRCVPISNHLYFYWYRQILGQKVEFLVSFYNNEISEKSEIFDDQFSVERPDGSNFTLKIRSTKLEDSAMYFCASSTDREPNQPQHFGDGTRLSIL.